The 19 T cell receptor beta chains reported below all come from one sample, sequenced in a study of T cell responses to AZD1222 COVID-19 vaccine (dated by TCRdb to the early 2020s). The library was made by the immunoSEQ multiplex PCR assay. This is the immuneACCESS table as TCRdb keeps it, with only in-frame sequences that have V and J called. A part of the clones is gone; compared with another copy, unresolved V genes explain less than half, and the rest is unexplained. The sample table holds approximately 150,000 clones, of which around 90% were seen once. The ten biggest clones cover approximately 4.4% of the sample. The intended sense of this specimen's time point label: baseline before first vaccination. The sample consisted of peripheral blood, taken on day 0 of AZD1222 vaccination. These receptors originate from an adult in good health.

The chain combines TRBV30 with TRBJ1-1; D not resolved. Between the trimmed V and J ends, which lost 7 bases and 1 base, there was a span of 7 bases. The germline CDR1 and CDR2 sequences are GTSNPN and SVGIG (reference sequence). The CDR3 runs 11 residues. The CDR3 region is CAYRQNTEAFF. DNA of the CDR3: TGTGCCTATCGACAGAACACTGAAGCTTTCTTT.

The V and J genes are TRBV29-1 and TRBJ2-2; D perhaps matches TRBD2 (6 bases). The V end lost 1 base, the J end lost 2 bases, and 14 bases lay between the germline ends. Per the germline V gene, CDR1 is SQVTM and CDR2 is ANQGSEA. This CDR3 is 16 amino acids long. CDR3 DNA sequence: TGCAGCGTTGAAGGGTCGGCGGGGTCCAACACCGGGGAGCTGTTTTTT. It is translated as CSVEGSAGSNTGELFF.

This clone was picked up one time. The rearrangement joins TRBV3-1 (or the pseudogene TRBV3-2) to TRBJ2-1, with D perhaps TRBD2 (5 bases). CDR1 is LGHDT and CDR2 is YNNKEL in the germline V gene (reference sequence). The CDR3 has 13 residues. The germline V and J ends were trimmed by 1 base and 13 bases, with 14 bases remaining between them. The CDR3, as DNA: TGTGCCAGCAGCCAAGGGCCGGTGGGAGTACAGTTCTTC. Protein sequence: CASSQGPVGVQFF.

The CDR3 here is CSVEEGIGSGNTIYF. DNA for the CDR3: TGCAGCGTTGAGGAGGGGATCGGCTCTGGAAACACCATATATTTT. The chain joins TRBV29-1 to TRBJ1-3; maybe TRBD1 (5 bases). The V gene lost 3 bases and the J gene lost 0 bases, with 12 bases spanning the gap. The CDR3 spans 15 residues. Germline V gives CDR1 SQVTM, CDR2 ANQGSEA. The whole variable domain, filled in from reference TRBV29-1 and TRBJ1-3, reads SAVISQKPSRDICQRGTSLTIQCQVDSQVTMMFWYRQQPGQSLTLIATANQGSEATYESGFVIDKFPISRPNLTFSTLTVSNMSPEDSSIYLCSVEEGIGSGNTIYFGEGSWLTVV.

The rearrangement joins TRBV3-1 (or the pseudogene TRBV3-2) to TRBJ2-1, with TRBD2 identical over 8 bases. Germline CDR1 LGHDT, CDR2 YNNKEL (reference sequence). The J segment lost 7 bases and the V segment lost 6 bases, leaving 11 bases of the junction unmatched. CDR3 size: 15 residues. CDR3 loop: CASSPLGRGLNEQFF. CDR3 nucleotide sequence: TGTGCCAGCAGTCCCCTCGGGAGGGGATTAAATGAGCAGTTCTTC.

This chain connects TRBV28 to TRBJ1-2, with D tentatively TRBD1 (6 bases). The germline V and J ends were trimmed by 8 bases and 10 bases, with 14 bases remaining between them. The CDR3 is 11 residues long. Germline V gene lookup returns CDR1 MDHEN and CDR2 SYDVKM. In DNA, the CDR3 is TGTGCCAGCGGGCGACAGGATGCCTACACCTTC. This gives the protein CASGRQDAYTF.

Here the CDR3 reads CASSELLAGGYEQYF. CDR3 nucleotides: TGTGCCAGCAGTGAGTTGCTAGCGGGAGGGTACGAGCAGTACTTC. V and J are TRBV28 and TRBJ2-7; the match to TRBD2 covers 12 bases. CDR3 length: 15 residues. V shed 5 bases and J 4 bases; nucleotides not matched to a gene: 6. Germline values: CDR1 MDHEN, CDR2 SYDVKM.

The rearrangement uses TRBV28 and TRBJ2-6, with D maybe TRBD2 (7 bases). CDR3 length: 17 residues. CDR1 is MDHEN, CDR2 SYDVKM, per germline. V was trimmed by 2 bases and J by 0 bases, leaving 11 bases between them. CDR3 in amino acids: CASSLRGGPSGANVLTF. The CDR3 DNA is TGTGCCAGCAGTTTAAGGGGGGGGCCCTCTGGGGCCAACGTCCTGACTTTC. The whole variable domain, filled in from reference TRBV28 and TRBJ2-6, reads DVKVTQSSRYLVKRTGEKVFLECVQDMDHENMFWYRQDPGLGLRLIYFSYDVKMKEKGDIPEGYSVSREKKERFSLILESASTNQTSMYLCASSLRGGPSGANVLTFGAGSRLTVL.

The chain is built from TRBV24-1 and TRBJ2-5, with D unclear. This CDR3 region has 12 residues. CDR1 KGHDR and CDR2 SFDVKD come from the germline V gene. V was trimmed by 1 base and J by 1 base, leaving 0 bases between them. For the CDR3, the DNA is TGTGCCACCAGTGATTTCCAAGAGACCCAGTACTTC. The encoded protein is CATSDFQETQYF.

This chain links TRBV12-3 or TRBV12-4 with TRBJ1-2; D remains unclear. V was cut by 3 bases and J by 8 bases, with 7 bases left in between. The CDR3 is made up of 11 amino acids. This chain's CDR3 is CASSLPGGYTF. CDR3 coding DNA: TGTGCCAGCAGTTTGCCTGGAGGCTACACCTTC.

V and J are TRBV20-1 and TRBJ1-1; D call uncertain. The CDR3 contains 12 residues. The germline V and J ends were trimmed by 3 bases and 2 bases, with 7 bases remaining between them. Germline lookup yields CDR1 DFQATT and CDR2 SNEGSKA (reference sequence). This CDR3 is CSASRANTEAFF. The CDR3 bases are TGCAGTGCTAGTCGGGCTAACACTGAAGCTTTCTTT.

V gene TRBV6-2 or TRBV6-3 combines with J gene TRBJ2-7; 10 bases are shared with TRBD1. V trimming: 4 bases; J trimming: 7 bases; junction bases outside the gene matches: 13. The CDR3 covers 16 residues. The germline V gene encodes CDR1 MNHEY and CDR2 SVGEGT. The CDR3 here is CASSFLPARTGGEQYF. CDR3 nucleotides: TGTGCCAGCAGTTTTTTACCCGCTCGGACAGGGGGAGAGCAGTACTTC.

The J gene is TRBJ2-5, the V gene TRBV5-1; D unclear. Germline V gene lookup returns CDR1 SGHRS and CDR2 YFSETQ. Between the trimmed V and J ends, which lost 4 bases and 2 bases, there was a span of 9 bases. CDR3 length equals 13 residues. CDR3 sequence: CASSPGFQETQYF. CDR3 nucleotides: TGCGCCAGCAGCCCCGGGTTTCAAGAGACCCAGTACTTC. Filled out from reference TRBV5-1 and TRBJ2-5, the complete variable domain reads KAGVTQTPRYLIKTRGQQVTLSCSPISGHRSVSWYQQTPGQGLQFLFEYFSETQRNKGNFPGRFSGRQFSNSRSEMNVSTLELGDSALYLCASSPGFQETQYFGPGTRLLVL.

V gene TRBV4-2 combines with J gene TRBJ2-7; 8 bases align to TRBD2. J was trimmed by 5 bases and V by 4 bases; bases with no gene match: 7. This CDR3 region has 14 residues. Germline lookup yields CDR1 LGHNA and CDR2 YNFKEQ. In nucleotides, the CDR3 is TGTGCCAGCAGCCTGAGCGGGAGTTCCCACGAGCAGTACTTC. Its protein product is CASSLSGSSHEQYF.

This chain uses TRBV28 with TRBJ1-2; maybe TRBD1 (6 bases). The ends were cut back, 3 bases at V and 0 bases at J, with 8 bases in the middle. Germline V gives CDR1 MDHEN, CDR2 SYDVKM. The CDR3 covers 14 residues. The CDR3 nucleotides read TGTGCCAGCAGTTTCGGGACAACTAACTATGGCTACACCTTC. Protein: CASSFGTTNYGYTF.

This rearrangement joins TRBV27 to TRBJ1-2, with D tentatively TRBD1 (5 bases). Germline V lookup: CDR1 MNHEY, CDR2 SMNVEV (reference sequence). Trimming removed 0 bases from V and 8 bases from J, with 13 bases in between. The CDR3 spans 14 residues. The CDR3 region is CASSLSRSGAGYTF. The CDR3 nucleotides read TGTGCCAGCAGTTTATCCAGGTCCGGGGCCGGCTACACCTTC.

This chain joins TRBV19 and TRBJ2-1; TRBD2 matches 8 bases. The V gene's germline CDR1 is LNHDA and CDR2 SQIVND (reference sequence). This CDR3 has 15 residues. After removal of 8 bases from V and 3 bases from J, the junction contained 9 bases not matched to a gene. The CDR3 spells CASDKGTRGYNEQFF. CDR3 nucleotide sequence: TGTGCCAGTGATAAGGGGACTAGGGGCTACAATGAGCAGTTCTTC.

V is TRBV9 and J is TRBJ2-1; 8 bases match TRBD2. From germline, CDR1 is SGDLS and CDR2 YYNGEE. V shed 4 bases, J shed 6 bases, and the junction held 9 bases outside the gene matches. This CDR3 region has 15 residues. CDR3 in DNA: TGTGCCAGCAGCAGAGGCCAGCGGGAGAGCAATGAGCAGTTCTTC. Its protein is CASSRGQRESNEQFF.

The V call is TRBV2, the J call TRBJ2-7; D not resolved. CDR3 length equals 12 residues. From germline, CDR1 is SNHLY and CDR2 FYNNEI. The V gene lost 4 bases and the J gene lost 6 bases, with 10 bases spanning the gap. CDR3 coding DNA: TGTGCCAGCAGTGGGCAACTACGCGAGCAGTACTTC. Amino acid sequence: CASSGQLREQYF.